Below are 10 T cell receptor beta chains sequenced from a single sample in a study of identical twins. TCRdb processed the 5' RACE reads anew with MiXCR; each CDR3 protein has one entry. The sample has roughly 500,000 distinct CDR3 sequences, 20% to 25% seen once. This sample also belongs to another study, concerning T cells expressing NK-cell markers.

The sequencing input was CD4+ T cells sorted from blood. All receptors come from a woman aged 18-35 years in good health.

This clonotype was seen just once. This chain connects TRBV21-1 to TRBJ2-7. TRBV21-1 is a pseudogene segment. This CDR3 is 16 amino acids long. CDR3: CASSKGPSGIPYEQYF. CDR3 in DNA: TGTGCCAGCAGCAAAGGACCCAGCGGGATCCCCTACGAGCAGTACTTC.

The chain couples TRBV18 to TRBJ2-2; the D is unclear. Germline assignment: CDR1 KGHSH and CDR2 LQKENI. The ends were cut back, 3 bases at V and 4 bases at J, with 15 bases in the middle. There are 16 residues in the CDR3. The CDR3 region is CASSPLRAPGTGELFF. CDR3 nucleotides: TGTGCCAGCTCACCTCTAAGAGCCCCGGGCACCGGGGAGCTGTTTTTT.

Of note for this clonotype: A much larger clone lies one base from this, so it may be a read error. The DNA is omitted, as the CDR3 cannot be located on it reliably, and the CDR3 follows TCRdb's listing. This rearrangement joins TRBV12-3 or TRBV12-4 to TRBJ1-3; TRBD1 is the table's D call and was not checked against the DNA. Ends included, the CDR3 has 13 residues. The CDR3 region is CASTFGPGAAIYF.

This sequence joins TRBV6-1 and TRBJ2-4; 7 bases agree with TRBD1. The CDR3 is 15 residues long. Per germline, CDR1 MNHNS and CDR2 SASEGT. The V and J ends lost 5 bases and 4 bases, in that order; junction bases with no gene match: 8. The CDR3 region is CASSPRTGEKNIQYF. The CDR3 nucleotides are TGTGCCAGCAGTCCCCGGACAGGTGAAAAAAACATTCAGTACTTC.

In its sample, this clonotype was seen a few times. The chain recombines TRBV7-2 with TRBJ1-6, with 7 bases lining up with TRBD1. This CDR3 region has 15 residues. CDR1 and CDR2 from the germline V gene are SGHTA and FQGNSA. Trimming at V came to 1 base and at J to 7 bases, leaving 4 bases not matched to a gene. The CDR3 DNA reads as TGTGCCAGCAGCTTAGACTACAGGGGAAATTCACCCCTCCACTTT. It specifies CASSLDYRGNSPLHF. Supplemented by reference TRBV7-2 and TRBJ1-6, the full variable domain reads GAGVSQSPSNKVTEKGKDVELRCDPISGHTALYWYRQSLGQGLEFLIYFQGNSAPDKSGLPSDRFSAERTGGSVSTLTIQRTQQEDSAVYLCASSLDYRGNSPLHFGNGTRLTVT.

The chain uses TRBV30 and TRBJ2-6; no clear D gene. V was cut by 5 bases and J by 0 bases, with 5 bases left in between. The germline V gene has CDR1 GTSNPN and CDR2 SVGIG (reference sequence). The CDR3 runs to 13 residues. As DNA, the CDR3 is TGTGCCTGGGAACACTCTGGGGCCAACGTCCTGACTTTC. It yields the protein CAWEHSGANVLTF. The entire variable domain, with the rest obtained from reference TRBV30 and TRBJ2-6, is as follows: SQTIHQWPATLVQPVGSPLSLECTVEGTSNPNLYWYRQAAGRGLQLLFYSVGIGQISSEVPQNLSASRPQDRQFILSSKKLLLSDSGFYLCAWEHSGANVLTFGAGSRLTVL.

The rearrangement links TRBV6-1 to TRBJ1-2; maybe TRBD1 (5 bases). Germline-derived CDR1 and CDR2 are MNHNS and SASEGT. V gave up 5 bases and J gave up 4 bases, with 23 bases separating them. This CDR3 contains 17 residues. The CDR3 sequence is CASSPLGPGRRAYGYTF. CDR3 nucleotide sequence: TGTGCCAGCAGTCCGTTGGGACCGGGACGCAGGGCCTATGGCTACACCTTC.

This clonotype has a handful of counts. The V and J genes are TRBV10-3 and TRBJ2-5, with 7 bases matching TRBD1. This CDR3 contains 13 residues. The J segment lost 6 bases and the V segment lost 2 bases, leaving 3 bases of the junction unmatched. From germline, CDR1 is ENHRY and CDR2 SYGVKD. The CDR3, as DNA: TGTGCCATCAGTGAGCTACAGGGGAAGACCCAGTACTTC. Protein sequence: CAISELQGKTQYF.

The chain recombines TRBV20-1 with TRBJ2-7, with 8 nucleotides matching TRBD1. This CDR3 contains 17 residues. V lost 2 bases to trimming and J lost 1 base; unmatched junction nucleotides: 13. Germline CDR1 is DFQATT and CDR2 is SNEGSKA (reference sequence). The CDR3 is CSARRQGARQGSYEQYF. The CDR3 coding sequence is TGCAGTGCTAGACGGCAGGGGGCCCGACAGGGTTCCTACGAGCAGTACTTC.

This clonotype has a single count. The chain recombines TRBV5-4 with TRBJ2-2; 9 bases map to TRBD2. The V and J ends lost 3 bases and 1 base, in that order; junction bases with no gene match: 7. This CDR3 is built from 17 residues. Germline CDR1 and CDR2: SGHNT and YYREEE (reference sequence). The CDR3 DNA reads TGTGCCAGCAGCTCTCCGCGGACTAGCGAGAACACCGGGGAGCTGTTTTTT. Translating it yields CASSSPRTSENTGELFF.